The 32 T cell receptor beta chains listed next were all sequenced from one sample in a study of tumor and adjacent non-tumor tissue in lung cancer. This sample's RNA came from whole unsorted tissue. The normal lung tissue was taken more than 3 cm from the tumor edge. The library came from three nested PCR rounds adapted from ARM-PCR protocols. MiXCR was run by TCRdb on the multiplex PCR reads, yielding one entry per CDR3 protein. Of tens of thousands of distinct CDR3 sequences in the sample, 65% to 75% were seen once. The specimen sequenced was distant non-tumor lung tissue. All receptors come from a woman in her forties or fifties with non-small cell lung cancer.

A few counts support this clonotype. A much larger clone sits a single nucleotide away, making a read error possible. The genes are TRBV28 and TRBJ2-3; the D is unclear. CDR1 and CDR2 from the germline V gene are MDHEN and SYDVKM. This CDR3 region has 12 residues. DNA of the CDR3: TGTGTCACCCTGGACCTCACAGATACGCAGTATTTT. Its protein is CVTLDLTDTQYF. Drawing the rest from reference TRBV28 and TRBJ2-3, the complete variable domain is DVKVTQSSRYLVKRTGEKVFLECVQDMDHENMFWYRQDPGLGLRLIYFSYDVKMKEKGDIPEGYSVSREKKERFSLILESASTNQTSMYLCVTLDLTDTQYFGPGTRLTVL.

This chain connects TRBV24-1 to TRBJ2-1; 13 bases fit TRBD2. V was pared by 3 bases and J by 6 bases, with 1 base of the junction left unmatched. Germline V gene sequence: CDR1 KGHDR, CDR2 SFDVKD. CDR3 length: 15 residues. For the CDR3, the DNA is TGTGCCACCAGTGATGGACTAGCGGGAGCCAATGAGCAGTTCTTC. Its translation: CATSDGLAGANEQFF.

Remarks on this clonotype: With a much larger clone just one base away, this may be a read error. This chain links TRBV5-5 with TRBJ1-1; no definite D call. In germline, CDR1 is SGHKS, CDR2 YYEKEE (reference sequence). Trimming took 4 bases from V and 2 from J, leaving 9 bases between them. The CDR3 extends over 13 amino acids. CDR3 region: CASSEYLNTEAFF. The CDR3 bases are TGTGCCAGCAGCGAGTACTTAAACACTGAAGCTTTCTTT.

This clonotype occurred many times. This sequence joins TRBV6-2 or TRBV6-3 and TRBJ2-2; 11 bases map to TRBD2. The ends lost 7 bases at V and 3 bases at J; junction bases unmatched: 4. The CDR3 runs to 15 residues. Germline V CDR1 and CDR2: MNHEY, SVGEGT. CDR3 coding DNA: TGTGCCAGCAAACCGGGACTAGCGGACACCGGGGAGCTGTTTTTT. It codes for CASKPGLADTGELFF.

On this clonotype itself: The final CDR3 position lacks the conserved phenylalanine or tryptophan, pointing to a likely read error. CDR3 in DNA: TGTGCCAGCAGCCCCGCCGGGGGTCAAGAGAGCCAGTACCTC. This gives the protein CASSPAGGQESQYL. The chain employs TRBV5-5 and TRBJ2-5; D is perhaps TRBD2 (6 bases). This CDR3 contains 14 residues. Germline assignment: CDR1 SGHKS and CDR2 YYEKEE (reference sequence).

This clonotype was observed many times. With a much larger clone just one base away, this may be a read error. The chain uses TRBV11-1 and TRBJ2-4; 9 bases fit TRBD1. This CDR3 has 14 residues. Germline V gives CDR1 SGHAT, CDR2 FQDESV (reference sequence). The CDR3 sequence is CASSLGTGSDIQHF. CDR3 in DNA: TGTGCCAGCAGCTTGGGGACAGGGAGCGACATTCAGCACTTC.

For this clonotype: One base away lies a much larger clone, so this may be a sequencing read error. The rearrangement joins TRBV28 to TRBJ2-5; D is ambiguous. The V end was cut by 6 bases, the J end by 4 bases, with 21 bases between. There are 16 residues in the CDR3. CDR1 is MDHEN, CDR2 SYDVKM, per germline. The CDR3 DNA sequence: TGTGCCAGCAGGACGCATAGGCGGCCTAGGAGAGAGACCCAGTACTTC. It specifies CASRTHRRPRRETQYF.

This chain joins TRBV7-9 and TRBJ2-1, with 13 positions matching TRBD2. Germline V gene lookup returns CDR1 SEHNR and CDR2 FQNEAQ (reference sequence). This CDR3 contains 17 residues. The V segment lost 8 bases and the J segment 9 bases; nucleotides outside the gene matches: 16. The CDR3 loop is CASGGGRTSGRASEQFF. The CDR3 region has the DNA TGTGCCAGCGGAGGAGGTCGAACTAGCGGGAGGGCCTCTGAGCAGTTCTTC.

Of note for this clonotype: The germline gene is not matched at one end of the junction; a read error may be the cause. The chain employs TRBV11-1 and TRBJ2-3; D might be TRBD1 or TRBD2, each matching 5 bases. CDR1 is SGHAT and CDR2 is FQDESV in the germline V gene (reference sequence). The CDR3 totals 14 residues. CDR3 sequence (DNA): TGTGCCAGCAGCTTAGCGACCGGGACGGTTACGCGGTATTTT. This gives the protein CASSLATGTVTRYF.

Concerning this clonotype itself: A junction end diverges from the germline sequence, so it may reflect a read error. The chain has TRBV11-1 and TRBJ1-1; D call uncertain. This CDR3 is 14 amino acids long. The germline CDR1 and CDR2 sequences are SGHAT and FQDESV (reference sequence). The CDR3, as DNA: TGTGCCAGCGGCTTGAAGGTGTTGAACACTGAAGCTCTCTTT. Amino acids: CASGLKVLNTEALF. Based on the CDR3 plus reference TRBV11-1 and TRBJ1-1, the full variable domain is EAEVAQSPRYKITEKSQAVAFWCDPISGHATLYWYRQILGQGPELLVQFQDESVVDDSQLPKDRFSAERLKGVDSTLKIQPAELGDSAMYLCASGLKVLNTEALFGQGTRLTVV.

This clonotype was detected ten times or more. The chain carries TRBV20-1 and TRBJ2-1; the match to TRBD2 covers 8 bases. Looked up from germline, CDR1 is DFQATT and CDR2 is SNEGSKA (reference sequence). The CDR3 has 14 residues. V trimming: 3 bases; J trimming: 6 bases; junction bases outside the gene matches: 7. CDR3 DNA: TGCAGTGCTAGGGCGCGGGAGGTTGTCAATGAGCAGTTCTTC. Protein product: CSARAREVVNEQFF.

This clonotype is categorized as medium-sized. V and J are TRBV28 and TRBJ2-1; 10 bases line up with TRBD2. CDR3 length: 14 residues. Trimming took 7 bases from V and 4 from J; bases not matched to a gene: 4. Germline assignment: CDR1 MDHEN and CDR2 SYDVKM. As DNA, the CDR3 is TGTGCCAGCATTCTGACTAGCGGGTACAATGAGCAGTTCTTC. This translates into CASILTSGYNEQFF.

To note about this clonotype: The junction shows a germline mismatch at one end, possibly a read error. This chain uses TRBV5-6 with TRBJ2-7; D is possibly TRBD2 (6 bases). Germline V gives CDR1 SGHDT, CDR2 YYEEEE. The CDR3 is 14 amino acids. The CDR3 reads CSSSETGVPYEQYF. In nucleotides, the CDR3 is TGTTCCAGCAGCGAGACGGGGGTTCCCTACGAACAGTACTTC.

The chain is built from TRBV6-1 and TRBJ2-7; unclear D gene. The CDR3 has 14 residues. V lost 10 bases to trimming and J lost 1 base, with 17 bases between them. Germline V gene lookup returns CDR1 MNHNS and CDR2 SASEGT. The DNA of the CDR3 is TGTGCCAACAGAACCGGGCAGGCTTCCTACGAGCAGTACTTC. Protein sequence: CANRTGQASYEQYF.

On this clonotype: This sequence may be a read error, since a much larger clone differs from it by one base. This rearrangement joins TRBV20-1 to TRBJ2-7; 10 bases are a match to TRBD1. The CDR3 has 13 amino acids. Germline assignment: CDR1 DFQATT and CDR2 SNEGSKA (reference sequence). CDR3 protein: CSASADRGYEQNF. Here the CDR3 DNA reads TGCAGTGCTAGTGCGGACAGGGGGTACGAGCAGAACTTC.

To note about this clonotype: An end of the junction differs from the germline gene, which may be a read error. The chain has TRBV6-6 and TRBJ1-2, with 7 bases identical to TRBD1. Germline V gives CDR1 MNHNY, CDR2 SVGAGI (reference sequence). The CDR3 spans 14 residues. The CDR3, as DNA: TGTGCCAGCAGTTTCACAGGGGCGGGGAATGGCTTCACCTTC. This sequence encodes CASSFTGAGNGFTF.

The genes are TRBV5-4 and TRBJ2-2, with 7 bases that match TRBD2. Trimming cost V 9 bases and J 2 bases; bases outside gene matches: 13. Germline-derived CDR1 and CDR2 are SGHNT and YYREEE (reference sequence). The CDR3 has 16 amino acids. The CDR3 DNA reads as TGTGCCACCGGCCCATCGGGCGGGGGAAACACCGGGGAGCTGTTTTTT. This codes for CATGPSGGGNTGELFF.

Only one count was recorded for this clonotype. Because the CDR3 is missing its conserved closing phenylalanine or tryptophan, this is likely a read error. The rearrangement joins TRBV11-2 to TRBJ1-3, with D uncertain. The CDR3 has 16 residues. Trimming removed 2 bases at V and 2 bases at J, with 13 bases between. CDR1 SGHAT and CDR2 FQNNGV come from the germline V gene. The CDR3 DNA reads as TGTGCCAGCAGCTTAATCCCGACTCAGACTGGAAACACCATATATCTT. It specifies CASSLIPTQTGNTIYL.

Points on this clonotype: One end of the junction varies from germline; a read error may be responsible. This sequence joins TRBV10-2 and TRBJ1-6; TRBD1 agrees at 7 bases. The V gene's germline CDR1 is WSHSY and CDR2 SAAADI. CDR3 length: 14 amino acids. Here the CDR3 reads CASSEWDSNSPLHF. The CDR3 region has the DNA TGCGCTAGCAGTGAGTGGGACAGCAATTCACCCCTCCACTTT.

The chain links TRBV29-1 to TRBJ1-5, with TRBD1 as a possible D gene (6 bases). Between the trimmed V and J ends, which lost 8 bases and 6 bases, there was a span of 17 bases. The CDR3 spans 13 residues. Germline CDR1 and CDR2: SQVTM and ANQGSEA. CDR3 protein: CSIVGTLGQPQHF. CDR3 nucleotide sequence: TGCAGCATTGTGGGGACACTCGGTCAGCCCCAGCATTTT.

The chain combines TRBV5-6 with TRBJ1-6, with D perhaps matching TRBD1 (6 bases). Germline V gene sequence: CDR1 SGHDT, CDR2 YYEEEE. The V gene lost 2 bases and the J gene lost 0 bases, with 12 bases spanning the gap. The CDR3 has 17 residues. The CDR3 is CASSFDRTSSYNSPLHF. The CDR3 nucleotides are TGTGCCAGCAGCTTTGACAGGACCAGCTCCTATAATTCACCCCTCCACTTT.

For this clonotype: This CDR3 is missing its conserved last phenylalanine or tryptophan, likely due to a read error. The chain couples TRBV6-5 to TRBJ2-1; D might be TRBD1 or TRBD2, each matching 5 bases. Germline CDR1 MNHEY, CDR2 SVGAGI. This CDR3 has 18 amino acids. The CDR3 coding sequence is TGCGCCAGCAGTGATACGGGGCTCTTCACCGGCTCCTACAATGAGCAGTTCTTA. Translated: CASSDTGLFTGSYNEQFL.

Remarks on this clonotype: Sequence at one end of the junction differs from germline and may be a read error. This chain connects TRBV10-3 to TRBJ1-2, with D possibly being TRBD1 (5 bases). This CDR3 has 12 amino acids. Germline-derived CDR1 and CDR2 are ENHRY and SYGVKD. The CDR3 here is CAISETVEGYTF. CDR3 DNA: TGTGCAATCAGTGAGACAGTGGAAGGCTACACCTTC.

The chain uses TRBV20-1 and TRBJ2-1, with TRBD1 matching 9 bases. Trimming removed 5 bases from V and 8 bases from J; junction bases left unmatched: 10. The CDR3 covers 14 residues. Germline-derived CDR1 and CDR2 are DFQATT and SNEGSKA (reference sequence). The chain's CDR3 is CSAAGTGNFHEQFF. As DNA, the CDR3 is TGCAGTGCTGCCGGGACAGGGAATTTTCATGAGCAGTTCTTC.

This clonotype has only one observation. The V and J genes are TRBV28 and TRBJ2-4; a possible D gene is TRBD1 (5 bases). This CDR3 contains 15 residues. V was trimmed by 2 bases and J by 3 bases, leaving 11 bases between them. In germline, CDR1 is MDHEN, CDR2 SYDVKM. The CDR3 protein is CASSLSRDIKNIQYF. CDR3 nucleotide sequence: TGTGCCAGCAGTTTAAGCAGGGATATCAAAAACATTCAGTACTTC.

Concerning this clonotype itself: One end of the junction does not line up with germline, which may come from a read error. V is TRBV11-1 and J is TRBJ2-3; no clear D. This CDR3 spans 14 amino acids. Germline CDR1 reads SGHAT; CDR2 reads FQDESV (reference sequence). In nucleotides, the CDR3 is TGTGCCAGCAGCTTAGCAGTGGGCACATATACGCACTATTTT. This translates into CASSLAVGTYTHYF.

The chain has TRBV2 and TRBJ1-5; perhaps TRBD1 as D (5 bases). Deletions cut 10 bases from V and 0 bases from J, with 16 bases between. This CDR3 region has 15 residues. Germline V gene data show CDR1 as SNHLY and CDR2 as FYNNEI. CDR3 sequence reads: CATRWDVGSNQPQHF. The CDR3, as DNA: TGTGCCACCCGGTGGGACGTAGGTAGCAATCAGCCCCAGCATTTT.

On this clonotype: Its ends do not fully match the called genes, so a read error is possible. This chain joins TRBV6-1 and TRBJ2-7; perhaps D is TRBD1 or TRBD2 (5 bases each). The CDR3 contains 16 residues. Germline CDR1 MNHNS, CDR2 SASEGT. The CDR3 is CASSDTLPPGPYEQYF. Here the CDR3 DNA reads TGTGCTAGCAGTGACACCCTCCCCCCGGGGCCCTACGAGCAGTACTTC.

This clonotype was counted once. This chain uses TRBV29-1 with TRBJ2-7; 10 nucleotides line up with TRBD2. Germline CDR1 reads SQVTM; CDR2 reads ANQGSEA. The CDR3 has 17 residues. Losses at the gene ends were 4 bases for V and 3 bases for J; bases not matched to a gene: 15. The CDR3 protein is CSVVGVTASGSFYEQYF. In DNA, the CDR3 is TGCAGCGTTGTGGGGGTTACAGCTAGCGGGAGCTTCTACGAGCAGTACTTC.

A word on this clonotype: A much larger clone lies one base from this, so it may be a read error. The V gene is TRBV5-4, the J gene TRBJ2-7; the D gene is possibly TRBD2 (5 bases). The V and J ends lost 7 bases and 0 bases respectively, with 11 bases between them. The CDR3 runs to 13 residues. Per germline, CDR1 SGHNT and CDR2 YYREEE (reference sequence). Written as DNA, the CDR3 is TGTGCCAGCTGCTACGAGGGCTCCTACGAGCAGTACTTC. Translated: CASCYEGSYEQYF.

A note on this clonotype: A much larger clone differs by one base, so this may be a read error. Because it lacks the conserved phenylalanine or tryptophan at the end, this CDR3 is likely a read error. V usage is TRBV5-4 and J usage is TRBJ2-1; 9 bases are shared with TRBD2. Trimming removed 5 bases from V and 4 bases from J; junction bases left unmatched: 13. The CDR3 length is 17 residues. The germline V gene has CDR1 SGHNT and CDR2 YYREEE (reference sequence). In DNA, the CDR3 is TGTGCCAGCAGGCGGGGGGGTGGCGGGAGGAATTACAATGAGCAGTTCTTA. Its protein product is CASRRGGGGRNYNEQFL.

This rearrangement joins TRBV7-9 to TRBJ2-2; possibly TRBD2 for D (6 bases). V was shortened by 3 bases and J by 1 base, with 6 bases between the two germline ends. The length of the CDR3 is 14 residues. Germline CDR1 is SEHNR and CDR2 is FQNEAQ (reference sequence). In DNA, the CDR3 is TGTGCCAGCAGCTTGGAGGGGAACACCGGGGAGCTGTTTTTT. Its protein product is CASSLEGNTGELFF. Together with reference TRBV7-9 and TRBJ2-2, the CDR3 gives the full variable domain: DTGVSQNPRHKITKRGQNVTFRCDPISEHNRLYWYRQTLGQGPEFLTYFQNEAQLEKSRLLSDRFSAERPKGSFSTLEIQRTEQGDSAMYLCASSLEGNTGELFFGEGSRLTVL.